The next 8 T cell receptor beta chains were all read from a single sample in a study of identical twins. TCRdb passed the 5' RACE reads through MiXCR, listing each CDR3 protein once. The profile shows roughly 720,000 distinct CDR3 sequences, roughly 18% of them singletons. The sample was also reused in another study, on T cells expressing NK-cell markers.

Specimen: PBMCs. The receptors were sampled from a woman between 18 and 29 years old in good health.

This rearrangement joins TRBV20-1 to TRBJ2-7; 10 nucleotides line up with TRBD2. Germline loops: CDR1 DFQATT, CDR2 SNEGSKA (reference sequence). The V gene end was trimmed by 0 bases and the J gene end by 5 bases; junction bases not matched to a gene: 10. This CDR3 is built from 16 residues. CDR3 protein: CSAREFRLAGADEQYF. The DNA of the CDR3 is TGCAGTGCTAGAGAGTTTCGGCTAGCGGGAGCGGACGAGCAGTACTTC.

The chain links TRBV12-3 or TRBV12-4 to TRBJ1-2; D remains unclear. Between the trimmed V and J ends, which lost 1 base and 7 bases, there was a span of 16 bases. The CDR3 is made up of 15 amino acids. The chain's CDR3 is CASSLDPAGSSGYTF. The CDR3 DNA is TGTGCCAGCAGTTTAGACCCTGCAGGTTCTAGTGGCTACACCTTC.

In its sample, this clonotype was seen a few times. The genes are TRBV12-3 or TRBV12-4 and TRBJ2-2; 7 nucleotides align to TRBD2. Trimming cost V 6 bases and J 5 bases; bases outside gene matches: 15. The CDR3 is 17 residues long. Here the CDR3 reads CASSPLPTGGWTGELFF. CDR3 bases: TGTGCCAGCAGCCCACTCCCCACGGGGGGTTGGACCGGGGAGCTGTTTTTT.

DNA of the CDR3: TGCAGTGCTTCAGGGTCTGGCTACGAGCAGTACTTC. Its protein is CSASGSGYEQYF. The rearrangement uses TRBV20-1 and TRBJ2-7; tentative D call: TRBD1 (5 bases). Per germline, CDR1 DFQATT and CDR2 SNEGSKA (reference sequence). The CDR3 length is 12 residues. Trimming stripped 5 bases from V and 3 bases from J, with 11 bases between.

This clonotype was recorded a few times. For the CDR3, the DNA is TGTGCCACCAGTGACCCCACCGCGGGAGGCATGAATGAGCAGTTCTTC. Translating it yields CATSDPTAGGMNEQFF. This chain links TRBV24-1 with TRBJ2-1; 8 bases are a match to TRBD2. With 4 bases clipped from V and 7 bases from J, the junction kept 11 bases outside the gene matches. The CDR3 contains 16 residues. CDR1 and CDR2 from the germline V gene are KGHDR and SFDVKD.

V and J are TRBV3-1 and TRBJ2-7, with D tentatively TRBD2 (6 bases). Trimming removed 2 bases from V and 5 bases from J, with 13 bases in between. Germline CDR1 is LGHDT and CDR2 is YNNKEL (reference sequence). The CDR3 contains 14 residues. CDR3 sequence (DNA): TGTGCCAGCAGCCAATCGGACGGGAGCAACGAGCAGTACTTC. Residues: CASSQSDGSNEQYF.

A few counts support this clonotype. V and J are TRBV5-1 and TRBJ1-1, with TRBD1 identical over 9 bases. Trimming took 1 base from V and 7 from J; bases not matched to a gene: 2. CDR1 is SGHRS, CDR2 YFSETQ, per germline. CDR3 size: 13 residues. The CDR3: CASSLRTGVEAFF. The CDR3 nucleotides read TGCGCCAGCAGCTTGCGGACAGGGGTTGAAGCTTTCTTT.

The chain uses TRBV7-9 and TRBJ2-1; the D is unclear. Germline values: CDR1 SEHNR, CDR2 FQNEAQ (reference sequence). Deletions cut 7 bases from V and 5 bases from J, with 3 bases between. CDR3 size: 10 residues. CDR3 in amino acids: CASNDNEQFF. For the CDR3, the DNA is TGTGCCAGCAATGACAATGAGCAGTTCTTC. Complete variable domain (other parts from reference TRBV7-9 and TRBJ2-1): DTGVSQNPRHKITKRGQNVTFRCDPISEHNRLYWYRQTLGQGPEFLTYFQNEAQLEKSRLLSDRFSAERPKGSFSTLEIQRTEQGDSAMYLCASNDNEQFFGPGTRLTVL.